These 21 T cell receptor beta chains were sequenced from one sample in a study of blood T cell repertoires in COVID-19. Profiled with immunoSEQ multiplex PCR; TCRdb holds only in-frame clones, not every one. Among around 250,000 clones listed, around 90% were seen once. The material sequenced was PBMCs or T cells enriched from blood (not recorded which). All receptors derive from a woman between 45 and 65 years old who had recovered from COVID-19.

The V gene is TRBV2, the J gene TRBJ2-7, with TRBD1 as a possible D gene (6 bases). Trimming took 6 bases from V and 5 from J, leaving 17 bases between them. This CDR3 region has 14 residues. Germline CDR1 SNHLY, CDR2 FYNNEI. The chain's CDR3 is CASRLGQSIHEQYF. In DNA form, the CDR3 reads TGTGCCAGCAGGCTCGGACAGTCGATCCACGAGCAGTACTTC.

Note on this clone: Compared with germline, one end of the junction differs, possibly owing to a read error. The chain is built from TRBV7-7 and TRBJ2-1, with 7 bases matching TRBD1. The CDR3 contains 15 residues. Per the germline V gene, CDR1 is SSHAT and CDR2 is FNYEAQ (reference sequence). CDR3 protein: CASSPRTGGYNEQFF. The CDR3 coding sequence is TGTGCTAGCAGCCCTAGGACAGGAGGATACAATGAGCAGTTCTTC.

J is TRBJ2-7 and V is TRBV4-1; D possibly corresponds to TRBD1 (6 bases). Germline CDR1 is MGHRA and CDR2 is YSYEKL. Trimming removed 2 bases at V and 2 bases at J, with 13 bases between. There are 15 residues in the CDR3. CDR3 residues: CASSQTGIKAYEQYF. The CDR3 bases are TGCGCCAGCAGCCAAACAGGGATTAAGGCCTACGAGCAGTACTTC.

The CDR3 protein is CASRGGASNQPQHF. In nucleotides, the CDR3 is TGTGCCAGCCGGGGCGGGGCTAGCAATCAGCCCCAGCATTTT. The rearrangement links TRBV28 to TRBJ1-5, with a tentative D call TRBD1 (5 bases). V was pared by 8 bases and J by 0 bases, with 11 bases between. Germline V CDR1 and CDR2: MDHEN, SYDVKM. The CDR3 contains 14 residues.

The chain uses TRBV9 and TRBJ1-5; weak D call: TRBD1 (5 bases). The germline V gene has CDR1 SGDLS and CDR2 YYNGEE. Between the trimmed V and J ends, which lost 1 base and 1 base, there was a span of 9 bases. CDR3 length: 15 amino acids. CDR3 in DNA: TGTGCCAGCAGCGTATCTGGGGGGAGCAATCAGCCCCAGCATTTT. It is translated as CASSVSGGSNQPQHF.

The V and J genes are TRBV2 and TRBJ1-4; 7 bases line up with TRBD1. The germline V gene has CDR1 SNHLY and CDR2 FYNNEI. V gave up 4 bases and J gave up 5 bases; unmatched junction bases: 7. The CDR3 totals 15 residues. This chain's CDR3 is CASSALTGTNEKLFF. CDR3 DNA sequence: TGTGCCAGCAGTGCATTGACAGGGACGAATGAAAAACTGTTTTTT.

DNA of the CDR3: TGTGCCAGCAGCCCCGGACAGGAACCTACCAATGAGCAGTTCTTC. This encodes CASSPGQEPTNEQFF. The chain is built from TRBV6-6 and TRBJ2-1; TRBD1 matches 7 bases. The V segment lost 6 bases and the J segment 6 bases; nucleotides outside the gene matches: 11. The CDR3 has 15 amino acids. Germline CDR1 MNHNY, CDR2 SVGAGI (reference sequence).

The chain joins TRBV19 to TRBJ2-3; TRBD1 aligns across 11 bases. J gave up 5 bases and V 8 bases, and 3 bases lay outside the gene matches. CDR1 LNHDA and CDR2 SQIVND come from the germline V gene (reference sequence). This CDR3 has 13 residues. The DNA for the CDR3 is TGTGCCAGTGGGGACAGGGGGGAAGATACGCAGTATTTT. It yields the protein CASGDRGEDTQYF.

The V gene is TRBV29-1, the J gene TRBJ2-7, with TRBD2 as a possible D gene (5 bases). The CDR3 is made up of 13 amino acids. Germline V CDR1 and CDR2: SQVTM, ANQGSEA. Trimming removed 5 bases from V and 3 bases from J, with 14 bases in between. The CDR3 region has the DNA TGCAGCGTTAGAGGGCTAGCAGACTACGAGCAGTACTTC. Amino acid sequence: CSVRGLADYEQYF.

CDR3 sequence: CASSGTQVYYEQYF. The CDR3 DNA reads TGTGCCAGCAGTGGTACACAGGTATACTACGAGCAGTACTTC. The chain recombines TRBV2 with TRBJ2-7; a possible D gene is TRBD1 (5 bases). CDR3 length equals 14 residues. Per the germline V gene, CDR1 is SNHLY and CDR2 is FYNNEI. V lost 4 bases, J lost 3 bases, and 13 bases lay in between.

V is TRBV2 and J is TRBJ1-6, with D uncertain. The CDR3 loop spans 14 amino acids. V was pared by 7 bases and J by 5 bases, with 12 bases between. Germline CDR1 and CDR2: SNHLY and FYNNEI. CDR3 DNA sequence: TGTGCCAGCACCAGATTCCCCGATAATTCACCCCTCCACTTT. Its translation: CASTRFPDNSPLHF.

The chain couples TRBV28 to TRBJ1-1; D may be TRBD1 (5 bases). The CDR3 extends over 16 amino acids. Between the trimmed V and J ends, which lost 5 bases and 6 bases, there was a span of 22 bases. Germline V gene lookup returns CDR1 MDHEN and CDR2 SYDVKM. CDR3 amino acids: CASSPWGRLRGAEAFF. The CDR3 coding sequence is TGTGCCAGCAGTCCGTGGGGGAGGCTGCGAGGCGCTGAAGCTTTCTTT.

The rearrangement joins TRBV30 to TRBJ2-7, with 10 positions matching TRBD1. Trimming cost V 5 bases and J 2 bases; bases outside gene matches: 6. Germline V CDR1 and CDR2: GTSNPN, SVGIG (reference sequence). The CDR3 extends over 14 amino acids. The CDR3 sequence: CAWHPGQGTYEQYF. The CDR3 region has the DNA TGTGCCTGGCACCCGGGACAGGGGACCTACGAGCAGTACTTC.

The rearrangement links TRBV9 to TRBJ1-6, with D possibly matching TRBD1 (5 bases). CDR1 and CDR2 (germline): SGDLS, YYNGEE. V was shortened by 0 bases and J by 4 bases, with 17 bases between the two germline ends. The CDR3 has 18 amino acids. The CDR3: CASSVGSGEGPYNSPLHF. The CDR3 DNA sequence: TGTGCCAGCAGCGTAGGGAGCGGGGAGGGGCCGTATAATTCACCCCTCCACTTT. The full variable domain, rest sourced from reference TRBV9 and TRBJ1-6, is DSGVTQTPKHLITATGQRVTLRCSPRSGDLSVYWYQQSLDQGLQFLIQYYNGEERAKGNILERFSAQQFPDLHSELNLSSLELGDSALYFCASSVGSGEGPYNSPLHFGNGTRLTVT.

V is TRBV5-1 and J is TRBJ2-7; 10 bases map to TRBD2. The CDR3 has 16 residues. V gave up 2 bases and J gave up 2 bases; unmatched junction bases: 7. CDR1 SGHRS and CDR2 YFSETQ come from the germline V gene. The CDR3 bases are TGCGCCAGCAGCTTTAGGTCTAGCGGGAGAGCCTACGAGCAGTACTTC. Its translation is CASSFRSSGRAYEQYF.

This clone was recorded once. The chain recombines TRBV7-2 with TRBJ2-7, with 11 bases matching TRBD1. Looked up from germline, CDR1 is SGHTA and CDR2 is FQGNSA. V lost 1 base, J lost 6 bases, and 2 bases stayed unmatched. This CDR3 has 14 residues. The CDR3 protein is CASSLGGTGGEQYF. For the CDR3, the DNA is TGTGCCAGCAGCTTAGGAGGGACAGGGGGCGAGCAGTACTTC.

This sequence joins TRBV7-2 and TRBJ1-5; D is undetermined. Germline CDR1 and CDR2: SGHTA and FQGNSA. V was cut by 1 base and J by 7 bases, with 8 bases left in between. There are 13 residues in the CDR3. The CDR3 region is CASSLGTGQPQHF. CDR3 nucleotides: TGTGCCAGCAGCTTAGGAACGGGGCAGCCCCAGCATTTT. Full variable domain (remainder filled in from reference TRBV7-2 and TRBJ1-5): GAGVSQSPSNKVTEKGKDVELRCDPISGHTALYWYRQSLGQGLEFLIYFQGNSAPDKSGLPSDRFSAERTGGSVSTLTIQRTQQEDSAVYLCASSLGTGQPQHFGDGTRLSIL.

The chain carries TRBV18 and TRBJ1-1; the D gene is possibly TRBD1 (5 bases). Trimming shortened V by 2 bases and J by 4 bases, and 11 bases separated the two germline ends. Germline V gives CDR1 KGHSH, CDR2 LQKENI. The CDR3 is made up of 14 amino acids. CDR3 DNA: TGTGCCAGCTCACCAGGAACCAGGGCCACTGAAGCTTTCTTT. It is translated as CASSPGTRATEAFF.

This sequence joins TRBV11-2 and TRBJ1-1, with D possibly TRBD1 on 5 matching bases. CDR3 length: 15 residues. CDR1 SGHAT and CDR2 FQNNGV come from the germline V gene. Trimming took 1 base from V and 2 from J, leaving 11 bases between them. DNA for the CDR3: TGTGCCAGCAGCTTAGCTGGACACATCAACACTGAAGCTTTCTTT. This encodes CASSLAGHINTEAFF.

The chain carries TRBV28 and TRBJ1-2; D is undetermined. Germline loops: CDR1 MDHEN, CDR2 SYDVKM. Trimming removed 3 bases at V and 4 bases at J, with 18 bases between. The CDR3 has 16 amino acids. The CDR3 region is CASSLSWRSGLYGYTF. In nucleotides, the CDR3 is TGTGCCAGCAGTTTGAGTTGGAGGAGTGGGCTCTATGGCTACACCTTC.

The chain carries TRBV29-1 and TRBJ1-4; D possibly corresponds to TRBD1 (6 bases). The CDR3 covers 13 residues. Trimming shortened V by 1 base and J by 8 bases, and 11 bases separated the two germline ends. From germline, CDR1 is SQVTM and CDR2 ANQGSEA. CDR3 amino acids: CSVEGPGEEKLFF. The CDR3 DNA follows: TGCAGCGTTGAAGGGCCAGGGGAAGAAAAACTGTTTTTT.